Below are 16 T cell receptor beta chains sequenced from a single sample in a study of regulatory T cells in long-lasting Graves disease. Investigators prepared the TCR beta libraries by applying iRepertoire HTBI primers and Arm-PCR of CDR3 regions. MiXCR was run by TCRdb on the multiplex PCR reads, yielding one entry per CDR3 protein. The table records over 350,000 distinct CDR3 sequences, 20% of them present only once. Time point: persistent/refractory GD, antithyroid drugs over 5 years with positive TRAb. Preparation of the TCR library used RNA extracted from PBMCs. The sequencing here drew on peripheral blood mononuclear cells (PBMCs), taken when the disease was refractory, from a patient treated with antithyroid drugs. These receptors were taken from a female donor with Graves disease.

This chain connects TRBV20-1 to TRBJ2-1; possible D gene TRBD2, 6 bases. V was cut by 0 bases and J by 7 bases, with 19 bases left in between. The germline V gene encodes CDR1 DFQATT and CDR2 SNEGSKA (reference sequence). CDR3 length equals 16 residues. CDR3 residues: CSARDPKNGRGNEQFF. CDR3 DNA sequence: TGCAGTGCTAGAGATCCCAAAAACGGGAGAGGAAATGAGCAGTTCTTC.

This clonotype was picked up many times. The V and J genes are TRBV11-2 and TRBJ2-2; 7 nucleotides agree with TRBD2. CDR1 and CDR2 (germline): SGHAT, FQNNGV. This CDR3 spans 14 amino acids. The junction had 7 bases not matched to a gene; V was cut back by 5 bases and J by 7 bases. CDR3 in amino acids: CASSRGGPNGELFF. The CDR3 DNA is TGTGCCAGCAGCAGGGGAGGGCCAAACGGGGAGCTGTTTTTT.

In its sample, this clonotype was seen a few times. The chain joins TRBV7-6 to TRBJ2-5; 15 bases agree with TRBD2. V dropped 3 bases and J dropped 4; count of bases not matched to a gene: 6. Germline CDR1 is SGHVS and CDR2 is FNYEAQ. This CDR3 spans 17 amino acids. CDR3 bases: TGTGCCAGCAGCTTGGGATTGGGACTAGCGGGGGGAGAGACCCAGTACTTC. Translated: CASSLGLGLAGGETQYF.

In its sample, this clonotype was seen many times. The DNA of the CDR3 is TGCAGTGCTAGAGTGCCGGGAGGCAGATTAGGGGGCTACACCTTC. Protein sequence: CSARVPGGRLGGYTF. The chain uses TRBV20-1 and TRBJ1-2; no clear D gene. Trimming shortened V by 1 base and J by 8 bases, and 20 bases separated the two germline ends. Looked up from germline, CDR1 is DFQATT and CDR2 is SNEGSKA (reference sequence). The CDR3 has 15 residues.

The table lists this clonotype with many counts. This CDR3 reads CASSLLSGRTPYEQYF. CDR3 DNA: TGTGCCAGCAGCTTACTGAGCGGGAGAACCCCCTACGAGCAGTACTTC. The chain carries TRBV11-2 and TRBJ2-7; 8 positions match TRBD2. This CDR3 region has 16 residues. The V gene's germline CDR1 is SGHAT and CDR2 FQNNGV. The J segment lost 2 bases and the V segment lost 2 bases, leaving 8 bases of the junction unmatched.

This clonotype has ten or more counts. The V gene is TRBV11-2, the J gene TRBJ2-7; TRBD2 matches at 7 bases. V lost 1 base to trimming and J lost 5 bases; unmatched junction nucleotides: 11. The V gene's germline CDR1 is SGHAT and CDR2 FQNNGV. The CDR3 is made up of 16 amino acids. The CDR3 protein is CASSLVGRGLGHEQYF. CDR3 DNA: TGTGCCAGCAGCTTAGTAGGGAGGGGTCTAGGGCACGAGCAGTACTTC.

J is TRBJ2-7 and V is TRBV29-1; the D is unclear. Matching the DNA end better, TRBJ2-3 makes the J call doubtful. CDR1 and CDR2 (germline): SQVTM, ANQGSEA. The length of the CDR3 is 14 residues. The chain's CDR3 is CSGFPLSVADTQYF. CDR3 nucleotides: TGCAGCGGTTTCCCCCTGAGTGTGGCAGATACGCAGTATTTT.

This clonotype was observed a handful of times. The chain joins TRBV20-1 to TRBJ1-5; possible D gene TRBD1, 5 bases. CDR1 is DFQATT, CDR2 SNEGSKA, per germline (reference sequence). The V end lost 3 bases, the J end lost 0 bases, and 15 bases lay between the germline ends. This CDR3 contains 16 residues. In nucleotides, the CDR3 is TGCAGTGCTAGTATGGGGGACTCTCATAGCAATCAGCCCCAGCATTTT. Translating it yields CSASMGDSHSNQPQHF.

The chain carries TRBV27 and TRBJ2-1; no clear D gene. The V end lost 2 bases, the J end lost 6 bases, and 8 bases lay between the germline ends. Germline loops: CDR1 MNHEY, CDR2 SMNVEV (reference sequence). The CDR3 length is 13 residues. CDR3 in DNA: TGTGCCAGCAGTTTACACAGTGTCAATGAGCAGTTCTTC. Protein product: CASSLHSVNEQFF.

This clonotype was seen a single time. CDR3 in amino acids: CASSRAGTENEKLFF. The CDR3 nucleotides are TGTGCCAGCTCACGTGCCGGGACGGAGAATGAAAAACTGTTTTTT. The chain is built from TRBV18 and TRBJ1-4, with a weak D call TRBD1 (5 bases). Germline loops: CDR1 KGHSH, CDR2 LQKENI. The ends were cut back, 4 bases at V and 5 bases at J, with 14 bases in the middle. The CDR3 extends over 15 amino acids.

This clonotype was counted at least ten times. The chain links TRBV6-5 to TRBJ1-5; D is unresolved. The CDR3 sequence is 13 residues long. The ends were cut back, 3 bases at V and 4 bases at J, with 7 bases in the middle. From germline, CDR1 is MNHEY and CDR2 SVGAGI. The DNA of the CDR3 is TGTGCCAGCAGTTATGGGCAGAATCAGCCCCAGCATTTT. Protein sequence: CASSYGQNQPQHF.

J is TRBJ1-1 and V is TRBV5-8; D remains unclear. The CDR3 sequence is 10 residues long. Trimming left V 4 bases short and J 11 bases short, with 9 bases between. Germline V gene data show CDR1 as SGHTS and CDR2 as YDEGEE. DNA of the CDR3: TGTGCCAGCAGCCGCCCCGCCGCTTTCTTT. The encoded protein is CASSRPAAFF.

The DNA of the CDR3 is TGCGCCAGCAGCTTGGTACAGATGAACACTGAAGCTTTCTTT. This gives the protein CASSLVQMNTEAFF. The chain uses TRBV5-1 and TRBJ1-1; D is uncertain. CDR1 is SGHRS and CDR2 is YFSETQ in the germline V gene. Trimming cost V 0 bases and J 0 bases, with 6 bases left between them. The CDR3 runs 14 residues.

Notes on this clonotype: Germline and junction disagree at one end, which may indicate a read error. V and J are TRBV19 and TRBJ1-5, with D tentatively TRBD1 (5 bases). Germline CDR1 and CDR2: LNHDA and SQIVND (reference sequence). The CDR3 loop spans 14 amino acids. CDR3 protein: CASMAQGSTQPQHF. CDR3 DNA: TGTGCCAGTATGGCCCAGGGTAGCACTCAGCCCCAGCATTTT.

The count of this clonotype is one. CDR3 nucleotides: TGTGCCAGCAGCTGGGCTAGCGGGAGTGGCACCGGGGAGCTGTTTTTT. Translated: CASSWASGSGTGELFF. V usage is TRBV7-2 and J usage is TRBJ2-2, with 10 bases identical to TRBD2. CDR3 length: 16 residues. CDR1 and CDR2 from the germline V gene are SGHTA and FQGNSA. J gave up 4 bases and V 4 bases, and 6 bases lay outside the gene matches.

This sequence joins TRBV30 and TRBJ2-7, with D perhaps assigned TRBD1 or TRBD2 (5 bases each). Trimming pared 1 base from V and 3 bases from J, leaving 10 bases between. The CDR3 length is 13 residues. Germline lookup yields CDR1 GTSNPN and CDR2 SVGIG (reference sequence). The CDR3 sequence is CAWSGGIFYEQYF. In DNA, the CDR3 is TGTGCCTGGAGTGGGGGGATATTCTACGAGCAGTACTTC.